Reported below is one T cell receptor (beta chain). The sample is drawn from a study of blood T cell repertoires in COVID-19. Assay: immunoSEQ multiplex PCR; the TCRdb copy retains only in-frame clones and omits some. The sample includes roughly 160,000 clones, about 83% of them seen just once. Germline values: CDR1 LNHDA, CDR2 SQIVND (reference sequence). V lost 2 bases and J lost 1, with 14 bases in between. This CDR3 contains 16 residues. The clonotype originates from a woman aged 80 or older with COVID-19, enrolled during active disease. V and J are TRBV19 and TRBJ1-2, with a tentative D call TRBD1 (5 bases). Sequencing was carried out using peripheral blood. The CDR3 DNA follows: TGTGCCAGTAGTATACGGACACAACGGTTTAACTATGGCTACACCTTC. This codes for CASSIRTQRFNYGYTF.